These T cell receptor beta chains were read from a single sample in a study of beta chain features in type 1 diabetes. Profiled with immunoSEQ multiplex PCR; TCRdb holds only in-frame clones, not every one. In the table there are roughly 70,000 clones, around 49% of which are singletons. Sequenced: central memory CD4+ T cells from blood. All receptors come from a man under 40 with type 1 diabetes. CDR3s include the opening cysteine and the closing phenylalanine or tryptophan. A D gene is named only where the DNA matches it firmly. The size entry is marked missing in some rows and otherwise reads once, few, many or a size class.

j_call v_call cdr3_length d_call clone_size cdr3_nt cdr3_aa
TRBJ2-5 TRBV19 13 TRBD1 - TGTGCCAGTGAGGGACAGGGACACGAGACCCAGTACTTC CASEGQGHETQYF
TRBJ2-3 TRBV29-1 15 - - TGCAGCGTTGAGGGGGGGGCAGGCATGTCGAATACGCAGTATTTT CSVEGGAGMSNTQYF
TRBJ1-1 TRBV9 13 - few TGTGCCAGCAGCGTAGACACGAACACTGAAGCTTTCTTT CASSVDTNTEAFF
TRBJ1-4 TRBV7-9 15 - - TGTGCCAGCAGCTTAGGTCGAGGAACTAATGAAAAACTGTTTTTT CASSLGRGTNEKLFF
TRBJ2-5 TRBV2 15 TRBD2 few TGTGCCAGCAGTGATCGGGTGGGACTAGCGGACGGCCGGTACTTC CASSDRVGLADGRYF
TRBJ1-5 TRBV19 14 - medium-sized TGTGCCAGTACCCCCGGACAAGCAGATCAGCCCCAGCATTTT CASTPGQADQPQHF
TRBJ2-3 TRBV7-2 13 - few TGTGCCAGCAGGCCAGGGGCTAAAGATACGCAGTATTTT CASRPGAKDTQYF
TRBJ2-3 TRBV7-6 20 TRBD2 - TGTGCCAGCAGCTTATACAACCCGGGACTAGCGACCACTAGCACAGATACGCAGTATTTT CASSLYNPGLATTSTDTQYF
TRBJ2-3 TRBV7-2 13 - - TGTGCCAGCAGCTTACCGGGGATAGATACGCAGTATTTT CASSLPGIDTQYF
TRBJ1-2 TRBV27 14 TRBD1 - TGTGCCAGCAGTAAGGGACAGGCCCGCTATGGCTACACCTTC CASSKGQARYGYTF
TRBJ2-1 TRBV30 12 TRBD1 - TGTGCCTGGAGCGAACAGGGGATGGAGCAGTTCTTC CAWSEQGMEQFF
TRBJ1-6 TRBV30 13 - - TGTGCCTGGATGGTGGGGGCCAATTCACCCCTCCACTTT CAWMVGANSPLHF
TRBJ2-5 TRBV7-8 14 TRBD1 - TGTGCCAGCAGCTTGGGGACAGCTCAAGAGACCCAGTACTTC CASSLGTAQETQYF
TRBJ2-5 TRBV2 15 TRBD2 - TGTGCCAGCAGTTCCGGGACTAGCGGGCGCGAGACCCAGTACTTC CASSSGTSGRETQYF
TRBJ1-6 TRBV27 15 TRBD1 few TGTGCCAGCAGTCCTACTGACAGGGGCAATTCACCCCTCCACTTT CASSPTDRGNSPLHF
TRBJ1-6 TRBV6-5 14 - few TGTGCCAGCAGTTCAGGGGCGAGGGATTCACCCCTCCACTTT CASSSGARDSPLHF
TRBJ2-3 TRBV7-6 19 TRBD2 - TGTGCCAGCAGCTTACGTCTAGCGGGAGGCCTAGCAATCTCAGATACGCAGTATTTT CASSLRLAGGLAISDTQYF
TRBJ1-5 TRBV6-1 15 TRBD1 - TGTGCCAGCAGGAGATCTGGACAGGTCAATCAGCCCCAGCATTTT CASRRSGQVNQPQHF
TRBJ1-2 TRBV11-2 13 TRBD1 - TGTGCCAGCAGCCTGGACAGGATGGATGGCTACACCTTC CASSLDRMDGYTF
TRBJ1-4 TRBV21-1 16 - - TGTGCCAGCAGCCGTCCCCCGCCAGGGTCTAATGAAAAACTGTTTTTT CASSRPPPGSNEKLFF
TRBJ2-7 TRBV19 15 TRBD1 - TGTGCCAGTAGTGGGGGACAGTCGAGATCCTACGAGCAGTACTTC CASSGGQSRSYEQYF
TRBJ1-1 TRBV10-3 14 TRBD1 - TGTGCCATCAGTAGGGGACAGGAGAACACTGAAGCTTTCTTT CAISRGQENTEAFF
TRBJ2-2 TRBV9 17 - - TGTGCCAGCAGCGTAGTTGGCAGCGGATCGAACGCCGGGGAGCTGTTTTTT CASSVVGSGSNAGELFF
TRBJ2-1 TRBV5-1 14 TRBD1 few TGCGCCAGTGAACAGGGGATTTCATACAATGAGCAGTTCTTC CASEQGISYNEQFF
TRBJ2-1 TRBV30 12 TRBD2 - TGTGCCCTTAGCGGGAGGGCTATTGAGCAGTTCTTC CALSGRAIEQFF
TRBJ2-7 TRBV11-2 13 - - TGTGCCAGCAGCTTTCAGGGCTCCTACGAGCAGTACTTC CASSFQGSYEQYF
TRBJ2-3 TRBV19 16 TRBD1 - TGTGCCAGTAGTGCCCGGACAGGGAGTTTCACAGATACGCAGTATTTT CASSARTGSFTDTQYF
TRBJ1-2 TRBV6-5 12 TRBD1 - TGTGCCAGCAATCAAGGACAGGGAAGCTACACCTTC CASNQGQGSYTF
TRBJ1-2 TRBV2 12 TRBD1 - TGTGCCAGCAGTCGAGGACAGGAAAATTCTCACTTC CASSRGQENSHF
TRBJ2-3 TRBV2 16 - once TGTGCCAGCAAGCGAACAGGGGGCGCGGGGGGAGATACGCAGTATTTT CASKRTGGAGGDTQYF
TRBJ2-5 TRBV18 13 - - TGTGCCAGCTCACCTCGACAGTCGGAGACCCAGTACTTC CASSPRQSETQYF
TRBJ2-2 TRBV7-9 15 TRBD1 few TGTGCCAGCAGCTTAGACAGGGGGCAGACCGGGGAGCTGTTTTTT CASSLDRGQTGELFF
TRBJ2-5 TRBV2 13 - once TGTGCCAGCAGTAGGAACAGGGAAGAGACCCAGTACTTC CASSRNREETQYF
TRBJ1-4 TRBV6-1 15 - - TGTGCCAGCAGTGAAGGAGGGCTCGGGAATGAAAAACTGTTTTTT CASSEGGLGNEKLFF
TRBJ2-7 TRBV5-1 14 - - TGCGCCAGCAGCTTCTCACAGGAATTATACGAGCAGTACTTC CASSFSQELYEQYF
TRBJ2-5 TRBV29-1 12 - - TGCAGCGTTGAACCGTTTCAAGAGACCCAGTACTTC CSVEPFQETQYF
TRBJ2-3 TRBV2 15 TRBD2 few TGTGCCAGCAGCGCCAGACTAGCGGGCACAGATACGCAGTATTTT CASSARLAGTDTQYF
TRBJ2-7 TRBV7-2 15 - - TGTGCCAGCAGCTTAGAGAGCAGGTCCATCTACGAGCAGTACTTC CASSLESRSIYEQYF
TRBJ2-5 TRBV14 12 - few TGTGCCAGCAGCCAAGTATCAGAGACCCAGTACTTC CASSQVSETQYF
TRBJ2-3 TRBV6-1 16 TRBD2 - TGTGCCAGCAGTGATATAGCGGGGGGCAGCACAGATACGCAGTATTTT CASSDIAGGSTDTQYF
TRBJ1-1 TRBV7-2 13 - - TGTGCCAGCAGCTTAAGGGGGAACACTGAAGCTTTCTTT CASSLRGNTEAFF
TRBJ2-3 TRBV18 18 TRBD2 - TGTGCCAGCTCACCAGAGACTAGCGGGAGTTGGGGCACAGATACGCAGTATTTT CASSPETSGSWGTDTQYF
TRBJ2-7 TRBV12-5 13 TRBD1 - TGTGCTAGTGGTCCGGGACAGGGGTTAAAGCAGTACTTC CASGPGQGLKQYF
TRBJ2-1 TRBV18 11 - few TGTGCCAGCTCACCAGCAACATGGCAGTTCTTC CASSPATWQFF
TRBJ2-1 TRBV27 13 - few TGTGCCAGCAGTTTAGCCAGGGGCGATGAGCAGTTCTTC CASSLARGDEQFF
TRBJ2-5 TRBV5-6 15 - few TGTGCCAGCAGCTCTCTGGCAGGGCGGCGAGAGACCCAGTACTTC CASSSLAGRRETQYF
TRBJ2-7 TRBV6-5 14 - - TGTGCCAGCAGTTCCGGCCGGAACAGGGCCGAGCAGTACTTC CASSSGRNRAEQYF
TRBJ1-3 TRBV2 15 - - TGTGCCAGCAGGGAGGGCCAGGGATTTGGAAACACCATATATTTT CASREGQGFGNTIYF
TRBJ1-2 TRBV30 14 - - TGTGCCTCCACCGCCCCATCTGGCCTCTATGGCTACACCTTC CASTAPSGLYGYTF
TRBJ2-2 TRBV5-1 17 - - TGCGCCAGCAGCTCCGTAGACAGCTCTACGAACACCGGGGAGCTGTTTTTT CASSSVDSSTNTGELFF
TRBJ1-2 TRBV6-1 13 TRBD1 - TGTGCCAGCAGTGATGGTGACAGGGCTGGCTACACCTTC CASSDGDRAGYTF
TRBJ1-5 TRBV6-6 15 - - TGTGCCAGCAGTTACTCGATTGGGGGGTATCAGCCCCAGCATTTT CASSYSIGGYQPQHF
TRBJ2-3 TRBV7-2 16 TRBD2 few TGTGCCAGCAGCCCGGGACTAGCGGCTAGCACAGATACGCAGTATTTT CASSPGLAASTDTQYF
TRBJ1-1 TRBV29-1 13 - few TGCAGCGCCCACGGCGGGGGGCACACTGAAGCTTTCTTT CSAHGGGHTEAFF
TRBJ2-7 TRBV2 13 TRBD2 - TGTGCCATAGCATCAGCTAGCGGATACGAGCAGTACTTC CAIASASGYEQYF
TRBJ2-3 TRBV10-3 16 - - TGTGCCATCAGTGACGCCCCAGGGGCTAGCACAGATACGCAGTATTTT CAISDAPGASTDTQYF
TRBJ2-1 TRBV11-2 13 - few TGTGCCAGCAGCTTAGCCAGGGGCAATGAGCAGTTCTTC CASSLARGNEQFF